This T cell receptor (beta chain) originates from a study of blood T cell repertoires in COVID-19. CDR1 is MNHEY and CDR2 is SMNVEV in the germline V gene (reference sequence). CDR3 length equals 15 residues. V was clipped by 3 bases and J by 2 bases, with 13 bases between them. The assay was immunoSEQ multiplex PCR, and TCRdb's table has in-frame clones only and misses some. The table shows 55,000 to 70,000 clones, with around 90% occurring only once. This TCR came from a man between 65 and 79 years old with acute or convalescent COVID-19. The gene calls are TRBV27 and TRBJ1-2, with D perhaps TRBD1 (6 bases). The sample consisted of peripheral blood. CDR3 nucleotides: TGTGCCAGCAGTTTTCTATCCGACAGGAACTATGGCTACACCTTC. Translation: CASSFLSDRNYGYTF.